Listed here is a single TCR beta chain. This CDR3 comprises 17 residues. Germline trimming cut 6 bases from V and 4 bases from J; bases unmatched to any gene: 11. Germline V gene data show CDR1 as ENHRY and CDR2 as SYGVKD. Roughly 0.45 to 1 ug RNA was reverse transcribed with random hexamers. MiXCR was run by TCRdb on the immunoSEQ multiplex PCR reads, yielding one entry per CDR3 protein. The table shows around 270,000 distinct CDR3 sequences, with approximately 91% occurring only once. This specimen belongs to a study of CD8 T cells in Susac syndrome. The sequencing sample was made of CD8+ T cells from PBMCs. The V gene is TRBV10-3, the J gene TRBJ2-3, with 12 bases that match TRBD2. This receptor was obtained from a human donor with multiple sclerosis. CDR3 residues: CAIRGGPSGRAPDTQYF. As DNA, the CDR3 is TGTGCCATCAGGGGAGGGCCTAGCGGGAGGGCCCCAGATACGCAGTATTTT.